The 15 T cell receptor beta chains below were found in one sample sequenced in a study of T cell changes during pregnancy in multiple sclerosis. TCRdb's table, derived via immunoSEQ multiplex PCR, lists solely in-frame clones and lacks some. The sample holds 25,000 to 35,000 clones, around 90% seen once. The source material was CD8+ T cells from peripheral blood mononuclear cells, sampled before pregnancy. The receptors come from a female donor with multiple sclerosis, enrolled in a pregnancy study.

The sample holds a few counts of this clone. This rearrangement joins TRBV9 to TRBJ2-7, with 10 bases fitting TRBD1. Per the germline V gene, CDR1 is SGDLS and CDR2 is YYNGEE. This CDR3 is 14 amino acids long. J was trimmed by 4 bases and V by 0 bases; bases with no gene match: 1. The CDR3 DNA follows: TGTGCCAGCAGCGTAGGACAGGGGGCTTACGAGCAGTACTTC. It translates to CASSVGQGAYEQYF.

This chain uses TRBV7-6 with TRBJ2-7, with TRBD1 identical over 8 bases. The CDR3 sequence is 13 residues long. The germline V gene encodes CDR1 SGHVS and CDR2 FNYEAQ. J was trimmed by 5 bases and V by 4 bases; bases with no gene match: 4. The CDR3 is CASSSQTGDEQYF. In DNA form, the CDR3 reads TGTGCCAGCAGCTCACAGACAGGGGACGAGCAGTACTTC.

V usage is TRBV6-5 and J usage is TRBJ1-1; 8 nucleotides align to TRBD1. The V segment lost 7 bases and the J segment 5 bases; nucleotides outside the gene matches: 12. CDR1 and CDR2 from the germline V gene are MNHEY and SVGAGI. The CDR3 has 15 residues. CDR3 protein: CASTLGRGLGTEAFF. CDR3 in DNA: TGTGCCAGCACGCTCGGCAGGGGGCTTGGGACTGAAGCTTTCTTT.

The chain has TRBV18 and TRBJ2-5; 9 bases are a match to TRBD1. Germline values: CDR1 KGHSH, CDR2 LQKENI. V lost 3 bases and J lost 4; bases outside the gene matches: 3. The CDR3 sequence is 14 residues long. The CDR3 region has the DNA TGTGCCAGCTCACCGGACAGGGGCGGAGAGACCCAGTACTTC. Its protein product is CASSPDRGGETQYF.

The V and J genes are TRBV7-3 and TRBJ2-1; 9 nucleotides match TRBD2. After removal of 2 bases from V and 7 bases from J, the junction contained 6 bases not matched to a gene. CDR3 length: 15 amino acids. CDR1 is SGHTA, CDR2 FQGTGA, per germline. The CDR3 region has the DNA TGTGCCAGCAGCTTAGGCGGGGGGGCTGGGAATGAGCAGTTCTTC. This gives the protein CASSLGGGAGNEQFF.

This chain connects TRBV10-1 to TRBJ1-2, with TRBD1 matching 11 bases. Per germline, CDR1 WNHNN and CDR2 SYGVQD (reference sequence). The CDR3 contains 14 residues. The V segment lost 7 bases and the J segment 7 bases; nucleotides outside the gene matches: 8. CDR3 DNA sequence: TGCGCCAGCACAGGGACAGGGGGACTAAGTGGCTACACCTTC. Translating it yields CASTGTGGLSGYTF.

CDR3 loop: CASSLQGSATLEQYF. Written as DNA, the CDR3 is TGTGCCAGCAGTTTGCAGGGATCTGCTACTCTCGAGCAGTACTTC. The chain links TRBV28 to TRBJ2-7; tentative D call: TRBD1 (5 bases). The CDR3 totals 15 residues. Germline-derived CDR1 and CDR2 are MDHEN and SYDVKM. V lost 3 bases and J lost 6, with 18 bases in between.

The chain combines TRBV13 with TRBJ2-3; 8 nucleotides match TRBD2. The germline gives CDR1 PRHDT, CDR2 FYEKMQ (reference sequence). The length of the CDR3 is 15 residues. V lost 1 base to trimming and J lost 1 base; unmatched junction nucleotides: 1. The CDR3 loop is CASSLEAGGTDTQYF. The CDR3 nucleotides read TGTGCCAGCAGCTTAGAAGCGGGGGGCACAGATACGCAGTATTTT.

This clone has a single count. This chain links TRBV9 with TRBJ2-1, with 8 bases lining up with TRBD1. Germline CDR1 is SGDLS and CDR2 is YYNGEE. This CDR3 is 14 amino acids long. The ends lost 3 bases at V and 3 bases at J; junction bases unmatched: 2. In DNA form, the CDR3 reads TGTGCCAGCAGCGAGGGGACAGGCTACAATGAGCAGTTCTTC. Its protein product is CASSEGTGYNEQFF. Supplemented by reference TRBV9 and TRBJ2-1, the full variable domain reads DSGVTQTPKHLITATGQRVTLRCSPRSGDLSVYWYQQSLDQGLQFLIQYYNGEERAKGNILERFSAQQFPDLHSELNLSSLELGDSALYFCASSEGTGYNEQFFGPGTRLTVL.

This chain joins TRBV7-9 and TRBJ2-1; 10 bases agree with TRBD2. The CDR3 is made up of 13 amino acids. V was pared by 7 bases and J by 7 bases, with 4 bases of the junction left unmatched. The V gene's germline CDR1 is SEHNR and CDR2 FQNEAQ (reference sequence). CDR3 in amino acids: CASTASGSNEQFF. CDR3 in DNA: TGTGCCAGCACGGCTAGCGGGAGTAATGAGCAGTTCTTC.

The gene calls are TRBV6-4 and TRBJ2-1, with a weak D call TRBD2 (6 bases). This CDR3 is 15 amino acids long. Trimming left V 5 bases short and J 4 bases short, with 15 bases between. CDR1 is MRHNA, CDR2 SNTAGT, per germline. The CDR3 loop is CASSPGTPGYNEQFF. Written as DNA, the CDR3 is TGTGCCAGCAGTCCCGGGACTCCGGGGTACAATGAGCAGTTCTTC.

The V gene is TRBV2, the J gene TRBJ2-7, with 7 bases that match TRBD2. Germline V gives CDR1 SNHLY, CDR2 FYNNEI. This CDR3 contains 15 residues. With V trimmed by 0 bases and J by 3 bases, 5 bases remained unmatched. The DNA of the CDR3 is TGTGCCAGCAGTGAAGCGGGAGGGTTCTTCTACGAGCAGTACTTC. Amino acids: CASSEAGGFFYEQYF.

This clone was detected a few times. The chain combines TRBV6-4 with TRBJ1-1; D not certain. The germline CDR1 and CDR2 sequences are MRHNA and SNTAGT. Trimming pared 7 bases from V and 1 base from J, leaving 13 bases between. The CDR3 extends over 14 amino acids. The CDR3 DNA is TGTGCCAGCACCAACGGGGTAGAGAACACTGAAGCTTTCTTT. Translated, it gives CASTNGVENTEAFF.

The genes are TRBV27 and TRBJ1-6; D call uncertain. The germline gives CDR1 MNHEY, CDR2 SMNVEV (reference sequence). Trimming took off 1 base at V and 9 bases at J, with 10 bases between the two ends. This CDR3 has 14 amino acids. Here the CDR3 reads CASSLLEGTSPLHF. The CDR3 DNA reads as TGTGCCAGCAGTTTATTGGAGGGTACTTCACCCCTCCACTTT.

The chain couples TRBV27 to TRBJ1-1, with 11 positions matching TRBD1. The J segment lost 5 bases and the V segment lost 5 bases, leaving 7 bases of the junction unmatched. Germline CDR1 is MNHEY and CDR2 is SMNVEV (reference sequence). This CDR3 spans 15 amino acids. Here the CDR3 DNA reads TGTGCCAGCAGTGGACAGGGGGCGTGGAAGACTGAAGCTTTCTTT. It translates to CASSGQGAWKTEAFF.